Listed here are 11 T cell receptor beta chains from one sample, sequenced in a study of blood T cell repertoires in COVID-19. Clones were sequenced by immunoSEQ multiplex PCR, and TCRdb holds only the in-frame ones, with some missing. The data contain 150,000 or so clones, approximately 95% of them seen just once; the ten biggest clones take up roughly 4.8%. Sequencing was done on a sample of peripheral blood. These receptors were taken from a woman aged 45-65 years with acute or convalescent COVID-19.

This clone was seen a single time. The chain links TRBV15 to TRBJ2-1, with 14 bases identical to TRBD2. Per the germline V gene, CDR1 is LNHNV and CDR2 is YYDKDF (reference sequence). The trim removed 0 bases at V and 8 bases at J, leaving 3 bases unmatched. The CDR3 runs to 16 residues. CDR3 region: CATSREGTSGGYEQFF. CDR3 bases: TGTGCCACCAGCAGAGAGGGGACTAGCGGGGGTTATGAGCAGTTCTTC.

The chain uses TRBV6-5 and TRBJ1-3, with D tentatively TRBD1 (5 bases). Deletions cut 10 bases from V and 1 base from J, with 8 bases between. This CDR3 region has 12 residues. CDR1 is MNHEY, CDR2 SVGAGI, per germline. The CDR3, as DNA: TGTGCCACCAGGACATCTGGAAACACCATATATTTT. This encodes CATRTSGNTIYF.

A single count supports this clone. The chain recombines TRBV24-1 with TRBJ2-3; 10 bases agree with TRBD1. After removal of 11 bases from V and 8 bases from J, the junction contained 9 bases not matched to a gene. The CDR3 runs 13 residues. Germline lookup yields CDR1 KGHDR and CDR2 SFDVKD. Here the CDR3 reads CAIGTGESGTQYF. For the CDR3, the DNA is TGTGCCATCGGGACAGGGGAAAGTGGTACGCAGTATTTT.

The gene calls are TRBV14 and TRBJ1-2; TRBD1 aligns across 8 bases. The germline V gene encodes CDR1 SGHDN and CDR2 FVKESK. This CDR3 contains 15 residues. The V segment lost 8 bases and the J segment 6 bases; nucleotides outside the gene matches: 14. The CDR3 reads CASRLTGVGLDGYTF. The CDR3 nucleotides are TGTGCCAGCCGGTTGACAGGGGTCGGACTGGATGGCTACACCTTC.

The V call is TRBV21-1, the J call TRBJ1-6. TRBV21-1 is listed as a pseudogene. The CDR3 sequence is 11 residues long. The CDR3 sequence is CASRIDSPLHF. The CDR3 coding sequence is TGTGCCAGCAGGATAGATTCACCCCTCCACTTT.

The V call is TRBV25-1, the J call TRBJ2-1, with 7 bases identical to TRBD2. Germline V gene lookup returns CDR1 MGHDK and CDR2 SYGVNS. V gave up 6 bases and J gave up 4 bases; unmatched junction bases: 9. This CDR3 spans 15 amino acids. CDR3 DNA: TGTGCCAGCAGGGGAACGTGGGAGGGATACAATGAGCAGTTCTTC. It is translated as CASRGTWEGYNEQFF.

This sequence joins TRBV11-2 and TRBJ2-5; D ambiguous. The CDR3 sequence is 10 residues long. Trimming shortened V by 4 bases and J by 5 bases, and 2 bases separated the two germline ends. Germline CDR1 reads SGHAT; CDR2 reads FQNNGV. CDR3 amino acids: CASSSETQYF. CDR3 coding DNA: TGTGCCAGCAGCTCTGAGACCCAGTACTTC.

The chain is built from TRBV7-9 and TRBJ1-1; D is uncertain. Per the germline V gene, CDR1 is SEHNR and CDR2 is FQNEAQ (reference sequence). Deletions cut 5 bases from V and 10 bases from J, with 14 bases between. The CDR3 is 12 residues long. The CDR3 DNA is TGTGCCAGCAGCCCCTCTGCGTCTGGAGCTTTCTTT. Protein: CASSPSASGAFF.

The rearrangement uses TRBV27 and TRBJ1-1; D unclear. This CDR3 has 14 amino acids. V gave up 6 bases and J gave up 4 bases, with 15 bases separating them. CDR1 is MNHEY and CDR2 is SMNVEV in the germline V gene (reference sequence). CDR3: CASRIPRGGTEAFF. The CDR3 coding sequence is TGTGCCAGCAGAATACCTCGCGGCGGCACTGAAGCTTTCTTT.

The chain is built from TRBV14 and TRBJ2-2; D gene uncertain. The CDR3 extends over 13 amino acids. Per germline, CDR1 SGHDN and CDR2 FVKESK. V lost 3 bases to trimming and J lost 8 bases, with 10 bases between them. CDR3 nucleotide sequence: TGTGCCAGCAGCCAGTCCGGGTCGGGGGAGCTGTTTTTT. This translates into CASSQSGSGELFF. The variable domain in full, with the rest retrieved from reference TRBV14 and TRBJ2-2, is EAGVTQFPSHSVIEKGQTVTLRCDPISGHDNLYWYRRVMGKEIKFLLHFVKESKQDESGMPNNRFLAERTGGTYSTLKVQPAELEDSGVYFCASSQSGSGELFFGEGSRLTVL.

In nucleotides, the CDR3 is TGTGCCAGCAGGATGACAGCTAGACCTTCAGATACGCAGTATTTT. The encoded protein is CASRMTARPSDTQYF. J is TRBJ2-3 and V is TRBV7-8; TRBD1 is a possible D gene (5 bases). The CDR3 loop spans 15 amino acids. Germline V CDR1 and CDR2: SGHVS, FQNEAQ. V was shortened by 6 bases and J by 4 bases, with 17 bases between the two germline ends.